This T cell receptor (beta chain) was identified in a study of metastatic and nonmetastatic thyroid tumors. Notes on the study in general: Within blood and tumor, benign nodules reportedly had significantly lower TCR beta diversity than malignant thyroid tumors did.

This CDR3 has 14 amino acids. The V gene end was trimmed by 2 bases and the J gene end by 4 bases; junction bases not matched to a gene: 0. Germline V gene data show CDR1 as MRHNA and CDR2 as SNTAGT. From the PCR reads, TCRdb re-called clones with MiXCR. The table lists approximately 16,000 clones, about 33% of them singletons. All patients were untreated before thyroid surgery. Sample share makes this clone medium-sized. No antigen is known for it. This sequence was found in a male donor with papillary thyroid cancer or a benign thyroid nodule (not recorded which). Some clones in this sample may be carry-over from other donors' samples. The material sequenced was tumor tissue. The chain uses TRBV6-4 and TRBJ2-3, with 10 bases matching TRBD1. DNA for the CDR3: TGTGCCAGCAGTGACGGACAGGGGGCAGATACGCAGTATTTT. It codes for CASSDGQGADTQYF.